What follows describes a single TCR beta chain. The missing conserved phenylalanine or tryptophan at the end of this CDR3 makes a read error likely. No DNA is shown, since the ends of the CDR3 on it are uncertain; the CDR3 is the one TCRdb lists. This specimen belongs to a study of control samples from healthy donors and cancer patients. Method: immunoSEQ multiplex PCR; TCRdb's copy keeps in-frame clones and lacks some. The table records about 120,000 clones, around 88% of them present only once. The CDR3 spans 9 amino acids, including both terminal residues. CDR1 is MGHRA and CDR2 is YSYEKL in the germline V gene.

The V gene is TRBV4-1, the J gene TRBJ1-1. The sequenced sample was blood. The clonotype was recovered from a man in his forties in good health. CDR3 protein: CASSRRGRI.